Listed below are T cell receptor beta chains from one sample, sequenced in a study of cytotoxic CD8 clonotypes in ibrutinib-treated CLL. Only in-frame clones appear in the TCRdb table, and some are missing; sequencing was by immunoSEQ multiplex PCR. The data show tens of thousands of clones, around 68% seen once. The specimen was PBMCs, collected after 12 months of ibrutinib treatment. These receptors originate from a human donor with chronic lymphocytic leukemia. The CDR3 runs from the conserved cysteine through the conserved F or W. Part of the rows lack a size; the others show once, few, many or a class for expanded clones.

size	V	CDR3
-	TRBV5-1	CASRGTADSNQPQHF
-	TRBV7-2	CASSLFSGDYEQYF
few	TRBV6-1	CASRGQLAGYEQYF
-	TRBV7-8	CASSPRGGSRNTEAFF
-	TRBV9	CASKRGQGSYEQYF
-	TRBV21-1	CASSKALGAGGELFF
-	TRBV5-6	CASTLQAPGDEKLFF
-	TRBV5-1	CASSAGGWDTEAFF
few	TRBV19	CASSGARAGGTGELFF
-	TRBV5-6	CASSLGTDRDTEAFF
-	TRBV5-6	CASSWDPARAGNTEAFF
once	TRBV2	CASSEASRTQYF
-	TRBV5-1	CASSLGQGNAAFF
few	TRBV9	CASSHRQGHYGYTF
-	TRBV28	CASSLTGPKNIQYF
-	TRBV6-5	CASSYSTGSEQFF
few	TRBV6-4	CASRETFNSPLHF
-	TRBV6-5	CASSLQRDSNQPQHF
-	TRBV5-6	CASSSTSGGPGANVLTF
few	TRBV28	CAIQQGRVAEAFF
-	TRBV7-2	CASSPGGALSYEQYF
few	TRBV7-3	CASSRDMGSTEAFF
-	TRBV4-2	CASSQDGAEVGYGYTF
-	TRBV6-6	CASTQGRGETQYF
-	TRBV27	CASSFVTSGVTYEQFF
-	TRBV27	CASSPGRQYEQYF
once	TRBV5-5	CASSESGTRIYEQYF
few	TRBV19	CASSMDKANYGYTF
once	TRBV7-3	CASSLTRDPNEKLFF
-	TRBV2	CASRAGVRDTGELFF
-	TRBV6-1	CASSPLQGGGSPLHF
-	TRBV7-7	CASSWEGSGELFF
few	TRBV25-1	CASIPLQGGTEAFF
few	TRBV5-1	CASSGISAETQYF
-	TRBV6-5	CASSYSYRDGEQYF
-	TRBV5-1	CASRDRFKQYF
-	TRBV19	CASSAKLSGSNQPQHF
-	TRBV27	CASRRTGKSSGNTIYF
-	TRBV4-2	CASSQVPMNTEAFF
once	TRBV10-3	CAISQSSGANVLTF
-	TRBV7-2	CASSLSPSQRYSNQPQHF
-	TRBV5-1	CASSFRQGEDTQYF
-	TRBV30	CAWGLGPGELFF
-	TRBV29-1	CSVAPRAGKTEAFF
once	TRBV7-6	CASSNNNMGQYF
-	TRBV27	CASSLTGGDQETQYF
many	TRBV6-5	CASSYSAGVDYGYTF
-	TRBV6-5	CASRNARNEQFF
-	TRBV18	CASSPETGINEKLFF
-	TRBV5-1	CASSLTPTGGNEKLFF
-	TRBV7-9	CASSLETGGNGYTF
-	TRBV5-4	CASSLAVRGDPFF
-	TRBV11-2	CASSLEERLGTEAFF
few	TRBV6-6	CASNRNSGANVLTF
once	TRBV5-6	CASSEPGRINGYTF
once	TRBV5-4	CASSLFGGETQYF
-	TRBV5-4	CASSSGPNEKLFF
-	TRBV28	CASSPGLDLSEQFF